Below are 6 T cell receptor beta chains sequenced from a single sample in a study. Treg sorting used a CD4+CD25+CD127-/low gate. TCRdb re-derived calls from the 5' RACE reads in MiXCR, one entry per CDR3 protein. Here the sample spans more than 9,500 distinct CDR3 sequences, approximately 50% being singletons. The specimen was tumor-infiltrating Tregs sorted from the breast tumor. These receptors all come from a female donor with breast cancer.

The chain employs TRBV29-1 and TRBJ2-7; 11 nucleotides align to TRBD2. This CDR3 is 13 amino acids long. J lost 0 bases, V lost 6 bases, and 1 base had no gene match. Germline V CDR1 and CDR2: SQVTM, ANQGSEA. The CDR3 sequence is CSVTSGVSYEQYF. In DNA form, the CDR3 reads TGCAGCGTGACTAGCGGGGTCTCCTACGAGCAGTACTTC.

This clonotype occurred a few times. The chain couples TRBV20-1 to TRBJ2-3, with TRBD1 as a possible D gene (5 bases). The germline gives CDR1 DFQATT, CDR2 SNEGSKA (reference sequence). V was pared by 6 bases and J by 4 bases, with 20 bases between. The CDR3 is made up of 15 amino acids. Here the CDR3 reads CSAGHPGYHPDTQYF. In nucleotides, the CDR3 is TGCAGTGCCGGACACCCAGGTTACCATCCAGATACGCAGTATTTT.

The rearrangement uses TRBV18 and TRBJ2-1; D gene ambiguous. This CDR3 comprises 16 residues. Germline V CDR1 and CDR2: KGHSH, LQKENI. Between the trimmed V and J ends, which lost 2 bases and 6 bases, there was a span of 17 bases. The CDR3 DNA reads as TGTGCCAGCTCACCAAGGGTACGGGCGGAATCCAATGAGCAGTTCTTC. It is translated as CASSPRVRAESNEQFF.

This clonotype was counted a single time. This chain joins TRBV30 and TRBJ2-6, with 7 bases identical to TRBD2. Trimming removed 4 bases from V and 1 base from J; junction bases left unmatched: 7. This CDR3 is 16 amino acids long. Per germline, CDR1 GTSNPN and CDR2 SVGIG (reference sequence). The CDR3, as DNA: TGTGCCTGGACCCGCGACGGGAGGTCTGGGGCCAACGTCCTGACTTTC. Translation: CAWTRDGRSGANVLTF. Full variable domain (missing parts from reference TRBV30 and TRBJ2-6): SQTIHQWPATLVQPVGSPLSLECTVEGTSNPNLYWYRQAAGRGLQLLFYSVGIGQISSEVPQNLSASRPQDRQFILSSKKLLLSDSGFYLCAWTRDGRSGANVLTFGAGSRLTVL.

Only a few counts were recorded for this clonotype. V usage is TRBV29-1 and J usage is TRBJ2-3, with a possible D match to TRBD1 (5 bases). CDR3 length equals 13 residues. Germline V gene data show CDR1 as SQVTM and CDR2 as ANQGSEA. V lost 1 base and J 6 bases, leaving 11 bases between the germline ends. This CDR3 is CSVEGQLGDTQYF. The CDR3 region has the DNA TGCAGCGTTGAAGGACAGCTAGGGGATACGCAGTATTTT.

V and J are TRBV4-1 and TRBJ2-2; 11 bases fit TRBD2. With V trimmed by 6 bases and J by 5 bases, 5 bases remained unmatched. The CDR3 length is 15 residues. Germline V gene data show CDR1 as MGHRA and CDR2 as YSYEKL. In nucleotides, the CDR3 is TGCGCCAGCAGGATACTAGCGGGAGTTACCGGGGAGCTGTTTTTT. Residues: CASRILAGVTGELFF.